The 28 T cell receptor beta chains below all came from one sample that was sequenced in a study of cytotoxic CD8 clonotypes in ibrutinib-treated CLL. Produced via immunoSEQ multiplex PCR; TCRdb's table is partial and in-frame only. The table records around 200,000 clones, 65% to 80% of them present only once. The sample consisted of PBMCs, taken after 12 months of ibrutinib treatment. The receptors derive from a human donor with chronic lymphocytic leukemia.

The chain employs TRBV6-1 and TRBJ2-6; maybe TRBD1 (6 bases). Germline V CDR1 and CDR2: MNHNS, SASEGT. V was shortened by 6 bases and J by 6 bases, with 12 bases between the two germline ends. The CDR3 extends over 14 amino acids. The DNA of the CDR3 is TGTGCCAGCAGGCAGGGGACGGAGGCCAACGTCCTGACTTTC. Its protein product is CASRQGTEANVLTF.

This clone was found once. V is TRBV27 and J is TRBJ1-1; TRBD1 aligns across 10 bases. Per germline, CDR1 MNHEY and CDR2 SMNVEV (reference sequence). With V trimmed by 6 bases and J by 3 bases, 10 bases remained unmatched. The CDR3 is made up of 16 amino acids. CDR3 DNA sequence: TGTGCCAGCAGCCCAACCGGGACAGGGGATGACACTGAAGCTTTCTTT. Translation: CASSPTGTGDDTEAFF.

The chain couples TRBV30 to TRBJ1-2; D is uncertain. The CDR3 sequence is 12 residues long. Germline V gives CDR1 GTSNPN, CDR2 SVGIG (reference sequence). Trimming stripped 7 bases from V and 2 bases from J, with 11 bases between. CDR3 protein: CALDLYNYGYTF. CDR3 bases: TGTGCCTTGGACTTATACAACTATGGCTACACCTTC.

V is TRBV30 and J is TRBJ2-3; tentatively, D is TRBD1 or TRBD2 (5 bases each). Germline CDR1 and CDR2: GTSNPN and SVGIG (reference sequence). V was clipped by 1 base and J by 0 bases, with 11 bases between them. The CDR3 has 15 residues. The CDR3 region is CAWSAGTGSTDTQYF. Here the CDR3 DNA reads TGTGCCTGGAGTGCCGGGACGGGAAGCACAGATACGCAGTATTTT.

The sample holds a few counts of this clone. The chain is built from TRBV2 and TRBJ1-1, with D unclear. Trimming pared 7 bases from V and 0 bases from J, leaving 6 bases between. The CDR3 totals 12 residues. Germline CDR1 is SNHLY and CDR2 is FYNNEI. The CDR3 DNA sequence: TGTGCCAGCATCAAGGTGAACACTGAAGCTTTCTTT. Translation gives CASIKVNTEAFF.

This clone appeared a few times. The V gene is TRBV30, the J gene TRBJ2-3; TRBD2 is a possible D gene (6 bases). Trimming pared 2 bases from V and 0 bases from J, leaving 12 bases between. This CDR3 comprises 15 residues. Germline CDR1 is GTSNPN and CDR2 is SVGIG (reference sequence). The CDR3 coding sequence is TGTGCCTGGAGTCTCGGGGGAACTAGCACAGATACGCAGTATTTT. This translates into CAWSLGGTSTDTQYF.

This rearrangement joins TRBV28 to TRBJ2-2; D gene uncertain. Germline assignment: CDR1 MDHEN and CDR2 SYDVKM. V was pared by 4 bases and J by 3 bases, with 9 bases between. The CDR3 has 14 residues. CDR3 residues: CASSSPYYTGELFF. The CDR3 region has the DNA TGTGCCAGCAGTTCCCCATACTACACCGGGGAGCTGTTTTTT. The full variable domain, completed using reference TRBV28 and TRBJ2-2, is DVKVTQSSRYLVKRTGEKVFLECVQDMDHENMFWYRQDPGLGLRLIYFSYDVKMKEKGDIPEGYSVSREKKERFSLILESASTNQTSMYLCASSSPYYTGELFFGEGSRLTVL.

This clone was observed a few times. The V and J genes are TRBV28 and TRBJ2-1; D tentatively reads TRBD1 or TRBD2 (5 bases each). Trimming removed 3 bases at V and 11 bases at J, with 8 bases between. Germline V gene sequence: CDR1 MDHEN, CDR2 SYDVKM. This CDR3 is 11 amino acids long. The CDR3 sequence: CASSLGRQQFF. The CDR3 coding sequence is TGTGCCAGCAGTTTGGGACGACAGCAGTTCTTC.

CDR3 DNA sequence: TGTGCCAGCAGCTTAGTTGGCGGGAGCTCCTACAATGAGCAGTTCTTC. As protein: CASSLVGGSSYNEQFF. The chain joins TRBV7-3 to TRBJ2-1; 7 nucleotides match TRBD2. Germline CDR1 is SGHTA and CDR2 is FQGTGA. This CDR3 comprises 16 residues. The junction had 4 bases not matched to a gene; V was cut back by 2 bases and J by 0 bases.

The genes are TRBV5-1 and TRBJ1-2; D possibly corresponds to TRBD1 (6 bases). The germline gives CDR1 SGHRS, CDR2 YFSETQ. The CDR3 totals 13 residues. The germline V and J ends were trimmed by 4 bases and 8 bases, with 15 bases remaining between them. DNA for the CDR3: TGCGCCAGCAGCCTCACAGGGACGGGGGGCTACACCTTC. Residues: CASSLTGTGGYTF. The whole variable domain, filled in from reference TRBV5-1 and TRBJ1-2, reads KAGVTQTPRYLIKTRGQQVTLSCSPISGHRSVSWYQQTPGQGLQFLFEYFSETQRNKGNFPGRFSGRQFSNSRSEMNVSTLELGDSALYLCASSLTGTGGYTFGSGTRLTVV.

This sequence joins TRBV29-1 and TRBJ2-3; D is uncertain. The CDR3 length is 11 residues. Germline V gives CDR1 SQVTM, CDR2 ANQGSEA. V lost 3 bases to trimming and J lost 6 bases, with 7 bases between them. The CDR3 protein is CSVDTRDTQYF. The DNA for the CDR3 is TGCAGCGTTGATACGAGGGATACGCAGTATTTT.

This clone occurred a few times. The sample has other DNA sequences that encode this CDR3 too. V usage is TRBV6-5 and J usage is TRBJ2-7; D call uncertain. Germline V gene lookup returns CDR1 MNHEY and CDR2 SVGAGI. CDR3 length: 11 residues. Between the trimmed V and J ends, which lost 3 bases and 6 bases, there was a span of 6 bases. The CDR3 DNA is TGTGCCAGCAGTTATCTAGGCGAGCAGTACTTC. This encodes CASSYLGEQYF.

V and J are TRBV5-1 and TRBJ2-5; no firm D call. The CDR3 loop spans 13 amino acids. V shed 1 base and J shed 4 bases, with 8 bases lying between them. Per germline, CDR1 SGHRS and CDR2 YFSETQ. The CDR3 DNA sequence: TGCGCCAGCAGCTTGCGGCCCGCAGAGACCCAGTACTTC. The encoded protein is CASSLRPAETQYF.

Worth noting for this clone: The sample has other DNA sequences that encode this CDR3 too. J is TRBJ2-5 and V is TRBV6-5, with 8 bases identical to TRBD1. V shed 6 bases, J shed 2 bases, and the junction held 2 bases outside the gene matches. CDR3 length: 13 amino acids. Germline loops: CDR1 MNHEY, CDR2 SVGAGI. The CDR3 loop is CASRYRGQETQYF. CDR3 in DNA: TGTGCCAGCAGATACAGGGGGCAAGAGACCCAGTACTTC.

This chain joins TRBV30 and TRBJ1-1; D is unresolved. From germline, CDR1 is GTSNPN and CDR2 SVGIG (reference sequence). Trimming stripped 0 bases from V and 4 bases from J, with 15 bases between. The CDR3 is made up of 15 amino acids. This chain's CDR3 is CAWSVLSGVTTEAFF. CDR3 DNA sequence: TGTGCCTGGAGTGTTCTCTCGGGAGTCACCACTGAAGCTTTCTTT.

This sequence joins TRBV27 and TRBJ2-1, with no clear D. Germline V CDR1 and CDR2: MNHEY, SMNVEV (reference sequence). The CDR3 runs to 11 residues. Trimming left V 6 bases short and J 8 bases short, with 8 bases between. In nucleotides, the CDR3 is TGTGCCAGCAGGGGATTTTATGAGCAGTTCTTC. Amino acid sequence: CASRGFYEQFF.

A few counts support this clone. The rearrangement links TRBV6-1 to TRBJ1-6, with a tentative D call TRBD1 (6 bases). V lost 6 bases, J lost 9 bases, and 12 bases lay in between. Germline CDR1 is MNHNS and CDR2 is SASEGT. CDR3 length: 13 amino acids. The CDR3 region is CASRGGFGSPLHF. For the CDR3, the DNA is TGTGCCAGCAGAGGGGGGTTTGGTTCACCCCTCCACTTT.

The chain is built from TRBV6-5 and TRBJ2-7; D uncertain. Per the germline V gene, CDR1 is MNHEY and CDR2 is SVGAGI. V lost 2 bases, J lost 3 bases, and 8 bases lay in between. The CDR3 is 13 amino acids. The CDR3 region has the DNA TGTGCCAGCAGTTACCCGGGCGGCTACGAGCAGTACTTC. This translates into CASSYPGGYEQYF.

A few counts support this clone. This sequence joins TRBV5-1 and TRBJ2-2; D gene ambiguous. The CDR3 contains 12 residues. V was cut by 2 bases and J by 6 bases, with 5 bases left in between. Germline CDR1 is SGHRS and CDR2 is YFSETQ. The CDR3 coding sequence is TGCGCCAGCAGCTTAATTGCCGGGGAGCTGTTTTTT. Translated, it gives CASSLIAGELFF.

The V gene is TRBV7-6, the J gene TRBJ2-3, with 15 bases aligning to TRBD2. Germline loops: CDR1 SGHVS, CDR2 FNYEAQ. There are 16 residues in the CDR3. The ends lost 1 base at V and 7 bases at J; junction bases unmatched: 3. CDR3 protein: CASSLGTSGGANTQYF. CDR3 nucleotide sequence: TGTGCCAGCAGCTTAGGGACTAGCGGGGGGGCTAATACGCAGTATTTT.

The chain links TRBV11-2 to TRBJ1-5; 10 bases map to TRBD1. Germline V CDR1 and CDR2: SGHAT, FQNNGV. V lost 3 bases, J lost 7 bases, and 6 bases stayed unmatched. This CDR3 comprises 15 residues. CDR3 DNA sequence: TGTGCCAGCAGCTTGGGGACAGGGGATGGCCAGCCCCAGCATTTT. Amino acid sequence: CASSLGTGDGQPQHF.

The chain links TRBV10-3 to TRBJ2-7; a weak D match, TRBD1 (5 bases). Germline V CDR1 and CDR2: ENHRY, SYGVKD. V shed 3 bases and J shed 1 base, with 13 bases lying between them. The CDR3 contains 15 residues. CDR3 sequence: CAISDGAAASYEQYF. The CDR3 coding sequence is TGTGCCATCAGTGATGGGGCAGCCGCTTCCTACGAGCAGTACTTC.

The chain links TRBV5-1 to TRBJ2-7; 10 nucleotides align to TRBD2. There are 16 residues in the CDR3. Per germline, CDR1 SGHRS and CDR2 YFSETQ. J lost 1 base, V lost 3 bases, and 7 bases had no gene match. CDR3 region: CASSSTSGKLSYEQYF. The CDR3 DNA is TGCGCCAGCAGCTCCACTAGCGGGAAGTTATCCTACGAGCAGTACTTC.

The chain uses TRBV29-1 and TRBJ1-5, with 7 bases aligning to TRBD1. The CDR3 is made up of 14 amino acids. The trim removed 4 bases at V and 6 bases at J, leaving 9 bases unmatched. Per the germline V gene, CDR1 is SQVTM and CDR2 is ANQGSEA. CDR3 in amino acids: CSVAGGEVIQPQHF. CDR3 nucleotide sequence: TGCAGCGTTGCAGGGGGAGAGGTGATTCAGCCCCAGCATTTT.

The chain joins TRBV10-3 to TRBJ1-1; possibly TRBD1 for D (5 bases). The CDR3 consists of 12 residues. Germline loops: CDR1 ENHRY, CDR2 SYGVKD. V shed 6 bases and J shed 5 bases, with 10 bases lying between them. The CDR3 here is CAIRAGRTEAFF. In nucleotides, the CDR3 is TGTGCCATCAGGGCAGGGAGAACTGAAGCTTTCTTT.

In its sample, this clone was seen a few times. The J gene is TRBJ1-3, the V gene TRBV28; D unresolved. The CDR3 sequence is 15 residues long. Germline CDR1 is MDHEN and CDR2 is SYDVKM. Trimming took 9 bases from V and 0 from J, leaving 15 bases between them. CDR3 sequence (DNA): TGTGCCAGTGCGGGTGGGAGTAACTCTGGAAACACCATATATTTT. Protein product: CASAGGSNSGNTIYF.

The chain has TRBV7-9 and TRBJ2-7, with 8 bases fitting TRBD2. There are 15 residues in the CDR3. Per germline, CDR1 SEHNR and CDR2 FQNEAQ (reference sequence). After removal of 4 bases from V and 5 bases from J, the junction contained 10 bases not matched to a gene. CDR3 nucleotide sequence: TGTGCCAGCAGCTCCTTCGCGGGAGGAAGGAACGAGCAGTACTTC. This gives the protein CASSSFAGGRNEQYF.

In nucleotides, the CDR3 is TGTGCCAGCAGTGGGGACAGCGGGAACACTGAAGCTTTCTTT. This translates into CASSGDSGNTEAFF. The rearrangement uses TRBV2 and TRBJ1-1, with 7 nucleotides matching TRBD1. Per germline, CDR1 SNHLY and CDR2 FYNNEI. CDR3 size: 14 residues. J lost 1 base, V lost 4 bases, and 3 bases had no gene match.